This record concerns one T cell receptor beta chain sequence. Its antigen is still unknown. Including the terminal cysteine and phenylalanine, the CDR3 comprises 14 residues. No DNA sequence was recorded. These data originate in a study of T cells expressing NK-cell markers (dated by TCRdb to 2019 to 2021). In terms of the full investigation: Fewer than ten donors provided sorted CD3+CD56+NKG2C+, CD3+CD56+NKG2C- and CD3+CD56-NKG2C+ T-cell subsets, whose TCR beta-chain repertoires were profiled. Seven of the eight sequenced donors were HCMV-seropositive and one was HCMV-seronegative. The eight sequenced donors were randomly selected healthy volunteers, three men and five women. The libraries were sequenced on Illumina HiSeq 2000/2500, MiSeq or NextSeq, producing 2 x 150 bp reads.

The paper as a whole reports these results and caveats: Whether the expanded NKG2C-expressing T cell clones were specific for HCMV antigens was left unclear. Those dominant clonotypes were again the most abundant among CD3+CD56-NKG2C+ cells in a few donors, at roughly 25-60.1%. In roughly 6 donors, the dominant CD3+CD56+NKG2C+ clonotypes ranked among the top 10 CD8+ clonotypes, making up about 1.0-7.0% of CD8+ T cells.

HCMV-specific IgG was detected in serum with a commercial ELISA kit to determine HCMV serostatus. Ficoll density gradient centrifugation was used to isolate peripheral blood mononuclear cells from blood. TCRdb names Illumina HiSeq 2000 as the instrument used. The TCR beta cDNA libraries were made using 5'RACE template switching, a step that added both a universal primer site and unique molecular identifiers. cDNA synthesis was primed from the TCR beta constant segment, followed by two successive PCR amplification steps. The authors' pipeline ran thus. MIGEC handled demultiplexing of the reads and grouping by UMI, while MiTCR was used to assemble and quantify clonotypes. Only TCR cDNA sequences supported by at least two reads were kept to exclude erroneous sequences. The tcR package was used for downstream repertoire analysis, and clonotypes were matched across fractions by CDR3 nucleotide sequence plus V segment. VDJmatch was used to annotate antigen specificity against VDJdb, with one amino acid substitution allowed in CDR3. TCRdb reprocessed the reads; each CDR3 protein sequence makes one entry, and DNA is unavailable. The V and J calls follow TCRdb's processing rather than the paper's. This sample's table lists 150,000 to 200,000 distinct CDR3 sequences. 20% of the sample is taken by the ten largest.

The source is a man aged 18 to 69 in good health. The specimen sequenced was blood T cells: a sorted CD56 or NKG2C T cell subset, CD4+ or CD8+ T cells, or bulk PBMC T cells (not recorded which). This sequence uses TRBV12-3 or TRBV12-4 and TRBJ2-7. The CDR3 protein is CASSSLSETYEQYF.